This passage covers 25 T cell receptor beta chains from one sample sequenced in a study of spatial heterogeneity in lung cancer. Time point of the sample: sample taken at primary tumor resection. The study, taken as a whole, reports: Tracking of tumor mutation counts was seen in expanded intratumoral alpha and beta TCR counts.

TCRdb analysed the 5' RACE reads with MiXCR anew, one entry per CDR3 protein. The sample has about 20,000 distinct CDR3 sequences; 5.5% to 6% are singletons. Which antigens these TCRs recognize remains unknown. The material sequenced was lung tumor tissue, taken at surgery. These receptors were obtained from a female donor with early-stage non-small cell lung cancer.

This clonotype showed up many times. The rearrangement joins TRBV24-1 to TRBJ2-2; the D is unclear. CDR3 length: 16 residues. The germline V gene encodes CDR1 KGHDR and CDR2 SFDVKD. Trimming shortened V by 2 bases and J by 3 bases, and 12 bases separated the two germline ends. CDR3 residues: CATSDSLAGHTGELFF. CDR3 bases: TGTGCCACCAGTGATTCTTTGGCAGGTCACACCGGGGAGCTGTTTTTT.

In its sample, this clonotype was seen many times. CDR3 sequence: CASSPGTGNEKLFF. The CDR3 DNA sequence: TGTGCCAGCTCACCAGGGACAGGGAATGAAAAACTGTTTTTT. The chain links TRBV18 to TRBJ1-4; TRBD1 aligns across 9 bases. J was trimmed by 5 bases and V by 2 bases; bases with no gene match: 0. CDR1 KGHSH and CDR2 LQKENI come from the germline V gene. The CDR3 has 14 amino acids.

Remarks on this clonotype: A much larger clone differs from this one at a single base, so this may be a read error. This chain uses TRBV30 with TRBJ2-7; no clear D. V was pared by 3 bases and J by 6 bases, with 15 bases between. CDR1 GTSNPN and CDR2 SVGIG come from the germline V gene (reference sequence). This CDR3 is 13 amino acids long. CDR3 sequence reads: CAWRIGSVTEQYF. In DNA, the CDR3 is TGTGCCTGGAGGATAGGCTCGGTCACCGAGCAGTACTTC.

This clonotype was observed at least ten times. The rearrangement joins TRBV5-1 to TRBJ2-7; TRBD2 is a possible D gene (6 bases). Germline values: CDR1 SGHRS, CDR2 YFSETQ. The CDR3 totals 14 residues. V was pared by 1 base and J by 1 base, with 9 bases between. CDR3 coding DNA: TGCGCCAGCAGCTTGCGGCGGGAATCCTACGAGCAGTACTTC. The encoded protein is CASSLRRESYEQYF.

There are many counts of this clonotype. J is TRBJ2-7 and V is TRBV7-9; D is perhaps TRBD1 (5 bases). V was clipped by 3 bases and J by 7 bases, with 13 bases between them. Per the germline V gene, CDR1 is SEHNR and CDR2 is FQNEAQ (reference sequence). The CDR3 loop spans 13 amino acids. CDR3 sequence reads: CASSFNQGWEQYF. The CDR3 region has the DNA TGTGCCAGCAGCTTTAACCAGGGCTGGGAGCAGTACTTC.

This chain uses TRBV12-3 or TRBV12-4 with TRBJ1-1, with unresolved D. CDR3 length equals 13 residues. Between the trimmed V and J ends, which lost 2 bases and 7 bases, there was a span of 11 bases. The CDR3 DNA reads TGTGCCAGCAGTTTAAACATTGCCGATGAAGCTTTCTTT. Its translation: CASSLNIADEAFF.

This clonotype has at least ten counts. This sequence joins TRBV6-1 and TRBJ2-4, with TRBD2 matching 10 bases. V lost 7 bases and J lost 6; bases outside the gene matches: 6. The CDR3 is 14 residues long. Germline loops: CDR1 MNHNS, CDR2 SASEGT. DNA of the CDR3: TGTGCCAGCAAGGGAGCGGGAGGGGTAAACATTCAGTACTTC. Protein sequence: CASKGAGGVNIQYF.

This clonotype was seen repeatedly, ten times or more. The rearrangement joins TRBV20-1 to TRBJ2-7; 10 nucleotides match TRBD1. Germline V CDR1 and CDR2: DFQATT, SNEGSKA (reference sequence). The trim removed 6 bases at V and 0 bases at J, leaving 5 bases unmatched. The CDR3 spans 14 residues. In nucleotides, the CDR3 is TGCAGTGCCGCCGGGACAGGGGCCTCCTACGAGCAGTACTTC. Protein: CSAAGTGASYEQYF.

This clonotype showed up many times. The chain recombines TRBV7-2 with TRBJ2-3; 7 nucleotides line up with TRBD2. The germline V gene encodes CDR1 SGHTA and CDR2 FQGNSA. This CDR3 is built from 13 residues. V lost 1 base to trimming and J lost 8 bases; unmatched junction nucleotides: 3. The CDR3 spells CASSLVGGSTQYF. DNA of the CDR3: TGTGCCAGCAGCTTAGTCGGCGGGAGTACGCAGTATTTT.

This clonotype was detected only a few times. J is TRBJ2-3 and V is TRBV27; D assignment may be TRBD1 or TRBD2 (6 bases each). The length of the CDR3 is 17 residues. Trimming pared 3 bases from V and 6 bases from J, leaving 22 bases between. Germline V gene data show CDR1 as MNHEY and CDR2 as SMNVEV (reference sequence). The CDR3 nucleotides are TGTGCCAGCAGTTTTATAGGCGGGACAACAATTGGTGATACGCAGTATTTT. It specifies CASSFIGGTTIGDTQYF.

This clonotype is categorized as medium-sized (0.01 to 0.1%). The V and J genes are TRBV2 and TRBJ1-6, with no clear D. The germline V and J ends were trimmed by 6 bases and 8 bases, with 8 bases remaining between them. CDR3 length: 12 amino acids. Germline lookup yields CDR1 SNHLY and CDR2 FYNNEI. The CDR3 region has the DNA TGTGCCAGCAGAACAGTCGATTCACCCCTCCACTTT. It encodes CASRTVDSPLHF.

This chain connects TRBV20-1 to TRBJ1-5, with 8 positions matching TRBD1. The CDR3 totals 15 residues. J gave up 6 bases and V 1 base, and 8 bases lay outside the gene matches. Germline V gene lookup returns CDR1 DFQATT and CDR2 SNEGSKA (reference sequence). CDR3: CSARGTGLIGQPQHF. The CDR3 region has the DNA TGCAGTGCTAGAGGGACAGGGTTGATAGGTCAGCCCCAGCATTTT.

The rearrangement links TRBV6-6 to TRBJ1-1, with 8 bases matching TRBD1. Germline V gene lookup returns CDR1 MNHNY and CDR2 SVGAGI (reference sequence). The CDR3 has 14 residues. Trimming at V came to 10 bases and at J to 6 bases, leaving 13 bases not matched to a gene. CDR3 residues: CATLRGRIGAEAFF. CDR3 bases: TGTGCCACGCTCAGGGGGCGTATTGGTGCTGAAGCTTTCTTT.

This clonotype was counted only a few times. V gene TRBV20-1 combines with J gene TRBJ2-1, with a weak D call TRBD2 (7 bases). Germline CDR1 and CDR2: DFQATT and SNEGSKA (reference sequence). CDR3 length equals 13 residues. V was cut by 6 bases and J by 5 bases, with 14 bases left in between. CDR3 DNA sequence: TGCAGTGCGAGGGGGGGAGTTGACAATGAGCAGTTCTTC. Translation gives CSARGGVDNEQFF.

This clonotype came up a few times. The CDR3 DNA reads as TGCAGTGCTAGAGGACAGGAGAACTATGGCTACACCTTC. Translated, it gives CSARGQENYGYTF. The chain joins TRBV20-1 to TRBJ1-2, with D perhaps matching TRBD1 (6 bases). CDR3 length: 13 residues. Per germline, CDR1 DFQATT and CDR2 SNEGSKA (reference sequence). Trimming left V 1 base short and J 2 bases short, with 8 bases between.

Ten or more counts support this clonotype. The chain joins TRBV9 to TRBJ1-1; unclear D gene. CDR3 length: 14 residues. CDR1 is SGDLS and CDR2 is YYNGEE in the germline V gene. V shed 5 bases and J shed 3 bases, with 14 bases lying between them. CDR3 in amino acids: CASRPSLLDTEAFF. DNA for the CDR3: TGTGCCAGCAGACCATCGCTGTTAGACACTGAAGCTTTCTTT.

In this sample, this clonotype turned up many times. This chain links TRBV4-1 with TRBJ2-2; TRBD1 is a possible D gene (7 bases). V was trimmed by 4 bases and J by 7 bases, leaving 16 bases between them. This CDR3 comprises 15 residues. CDR1 is MGHRA and CDR2 is YSYEKL in the germline V gene. The CDR3 coding sequence is TGCGCCAGCAGCCCCAGGGGGGCCGACCTCGGGGAGCTGTTTTTT. As protein: CASSPRGADLGELFF.

By share of the sample, this clonotype is medium-sized. V usage is TRBV12-3 or TRBV12-4 and J usage is TRBJ1-3, with 8 bases aligning to TRBD1. CDR3 size: 13 residues. As DNA, the CDR3 is TGTGCTTCTAAACAGGGGGCTGGAAACACCATATATTTT. This sequence encodes CASKQGAGNTIYF.

J is TRBJ2-7 and V is TRBV6-6; 7 bases line up with TRBD2. After removal of 0 bases from V and 3 bases from J, the junction contained 11 bases not matched to a gene. Germline CDR1 MNHNY, CDR2 SVGAGI (reference sequence). This CDR3 is built from 17 residues. For the CDR3, the DNA is TGTGCCAGCAGTTACTCTCCCGGGCGGGGGACCTTCTACGAGCAGTACTTC. This codes for CASSYSPGRGTFYEQYF.

In this sample, this clonotype turned up many times. This rearrangement joins TRBV5-1 to TRBJ2-2; perhaps TRBD1 as D (6 bases). The germline gives CDR1 SGHRS, CDR2 YFSETQ. This CDR3 is 15 amino acids long. Trimming shortened V by 4 bases and J by 6 bases, and 16 bases separated the two germline ends. CDR3 nucleotide sequence: TGCGCCAGCAGCAGCAGAGACAGGAAGCCCGGGGAGCTGTTTTTT. It is translated as CASSSRDRKPGELFF. Full variable domain (outside the CDR3, taken from reference TRBV5-1 and TRBJ2-2): KAGVTQTPRYLIKTRGQQVTLSCSPISGHRSVSWYQQTPGQGLQFLFEYFSETQRNKGNFPGRFSGRQFSNSRSEMNVSTLELGDSALYLCASSSRDRKPGELFFGEGSRLTVL.

This clonotype was counted ten times or more. This chain joins TRBV28 and TRBJ2-1; D might be TRBD2 (5 bases). CDR1 MDHEN and CDR2 SYDVKM come from the germline V gene. The CDR3 runs to 14 residues. V lost 6 bases to trimming and J lost 0 bases, with 9 bases between them. The CDR3 here is CASRARVSYNEQFF. The CDR3 coding sequence is TGTGCCAGCAGGGCGCGGGTCTCCTACAATGAGCAGTTCTTC.

The sample holds many counts of this clonotype. The rearrangement joins TRBV5-6 to TRBJ2-2; D not certain. In germline, CDR1 is SGHDT, CDR2 YYEEEE. The germline V and J ends were trimmed by 0 bases and 0 bases, with 12 bases remaining between them. The CDR3 extends over 17 amino acids. CDR3 region: CASSLDGRYSNTGELFF. The CDR3 bases are TGTGCCAGCAGCTTGGACGGGCGCTATTCGAACACCGGGGAGCTGTTTTTT.

The chain couples TRBV12-3 or TRBV12-4 to TRBJ1-1; 8 bases agree with TRBD1. The V and J ends lost 7 bases and 0 bases, in that order; junction bases with no gene match: 4. The CDR3 loop spans 14 amino acids. CDR3 sequence reads: CASTLTGVNTEAFF. CDR3 DNA: TGTGCCAGCACCTTGACAGGGGTGAACACTGAAGCTTTCTTT.

V gene TRBV5-6 combines with J gene TRBJ2-2; 9 bases agree with TRBD2. The CDR3 length is 16 residues. CDR1 is SGHDT and CDR2 is YYEEEE in the germline V gene. V trimming: 0 bases; J trimming: 6 bases; junction bases outside the gene matches: 6. CDR3 sequence (DNA): TGTGCCAGCAGCTTGGTTAGCGGGAGATGGTCCGGGGAGCTGTTTTTT. Its protein product is CASSLVSGRWSGELFF.

This clonotype was seen at least ten times. The V call is TRBV23-1, the J call TRBJ1-1, with 12 positions matching TRBD1. TRBV23-1 qualifies as an ORF whose function is uncertain. The CDR3 extends over 15 amino acids. Trimming took 3 bases from V and 10 from J; bases not matched to a gene: 9. As DNA, the CDR3 is TGCGCCAGCAGTCATCTCGGGACAGGGGGCTTTGGAGCTTTCTTT. This encodes CASSHLGTGGFGAFF.